The clone carrying this TCR beta chain was found a few times. Its specificity is not known. Germline V lookup: CDR1 SGHTA, CDR2 FQGNSA. The trim removed 5 bases at V and 4 bases at J, leaving 10 bases unmatched. This CDR3 comprises 15 residues. Both 60 Vbeta primers and 13 Jbeta primers went into the PCR. TCRdb's copy holds only in-frame clones and misses some; the assay was immunoSEQ multiplex PCR. The sample carries 150,000 to 200,000 clones, approximately 11% recorded once. These data originate in a study of cytomegalovirus exposure and HLA in healthy donors. Overall study results and limits: In a later analysis, TCR beta V- and J-gene trimming was associated with a missense DCLRE1C variant. The study reported that TCR beta sequences accurately predicted HLA-A and HLA-B alleles in most subjects. In vitro data verified a few CMV-associated chains as specific for CMV antigens.

Sequenced sample: PBMCs. The V call is TRBV7-2, the J call TRBJ2-5; 7 bases are shared with TRBD2. This TCR came from a man between 45 and 60 years old in good health and CMV-seropositive. In DNA form, the CDR3 reads TGTGCCAGCAGCGCCCTGACTAGCAGAGGAGAGACCCAGTACTTC. This sequence encodes CASSALTSRGETQYF.